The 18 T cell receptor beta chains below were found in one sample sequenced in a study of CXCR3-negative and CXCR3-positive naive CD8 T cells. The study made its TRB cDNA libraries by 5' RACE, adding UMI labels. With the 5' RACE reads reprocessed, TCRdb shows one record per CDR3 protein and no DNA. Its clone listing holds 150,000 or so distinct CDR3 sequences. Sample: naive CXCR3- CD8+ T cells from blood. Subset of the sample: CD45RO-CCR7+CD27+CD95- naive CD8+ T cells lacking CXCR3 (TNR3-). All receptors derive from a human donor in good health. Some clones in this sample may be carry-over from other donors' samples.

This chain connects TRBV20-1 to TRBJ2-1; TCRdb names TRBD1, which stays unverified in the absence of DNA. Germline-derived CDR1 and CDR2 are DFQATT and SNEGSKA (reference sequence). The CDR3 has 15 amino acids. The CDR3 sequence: CSASQGRSSYNEQFF.

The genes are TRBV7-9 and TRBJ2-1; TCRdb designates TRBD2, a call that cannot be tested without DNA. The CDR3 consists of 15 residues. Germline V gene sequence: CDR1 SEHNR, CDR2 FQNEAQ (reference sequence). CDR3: CASSLDSGGRNEQFF. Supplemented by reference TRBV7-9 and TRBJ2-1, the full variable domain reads DTGVSQNPRHKITKRGQNVTFRCDPISEHNRLYWYRQTLGQGPEFLTYFQNEAQLEKSRLLSDRFSAERPKGSFSTLEIQRTEQGDSAMYLCASSLDSGGRNEQFFGPGTRLTVL.

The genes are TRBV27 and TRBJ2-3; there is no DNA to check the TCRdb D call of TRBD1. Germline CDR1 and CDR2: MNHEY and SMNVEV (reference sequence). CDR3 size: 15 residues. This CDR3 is CASSSQGDTTDTQYF.

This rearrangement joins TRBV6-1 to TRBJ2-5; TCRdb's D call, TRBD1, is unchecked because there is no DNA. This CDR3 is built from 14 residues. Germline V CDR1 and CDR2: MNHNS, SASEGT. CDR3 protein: CASSDPGRGETQYF.

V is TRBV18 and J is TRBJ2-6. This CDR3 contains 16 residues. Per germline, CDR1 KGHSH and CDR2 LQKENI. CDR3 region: CASSPPGVAGANVLTF.

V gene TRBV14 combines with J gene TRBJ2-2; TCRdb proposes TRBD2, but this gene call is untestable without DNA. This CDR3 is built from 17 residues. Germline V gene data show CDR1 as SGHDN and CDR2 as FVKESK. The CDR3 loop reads CASSRDWGSATTGELFF.

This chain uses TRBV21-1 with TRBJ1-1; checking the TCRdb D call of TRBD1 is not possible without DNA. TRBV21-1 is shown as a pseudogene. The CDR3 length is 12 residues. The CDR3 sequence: CASPRGDTEAFF.

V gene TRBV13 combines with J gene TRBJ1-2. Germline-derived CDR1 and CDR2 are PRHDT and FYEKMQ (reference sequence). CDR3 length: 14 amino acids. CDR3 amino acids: CASSPLGSFHGYTF.

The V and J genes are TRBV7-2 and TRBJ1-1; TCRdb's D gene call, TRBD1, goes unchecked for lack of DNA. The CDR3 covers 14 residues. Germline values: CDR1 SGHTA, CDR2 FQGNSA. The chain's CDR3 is CASSPNGGGPEAFF. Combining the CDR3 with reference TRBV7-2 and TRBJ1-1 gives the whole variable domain GAGVSQSPSNKVTEKGKDVELRCDPISGHTALYWYRQSLGQGLEFLIYFQGNSAPDKSGLPSDRFSAERTGGSVSTLTIQRTQQEDSAVYLCASSPNGGGPEAFFGQGTRLTVV.

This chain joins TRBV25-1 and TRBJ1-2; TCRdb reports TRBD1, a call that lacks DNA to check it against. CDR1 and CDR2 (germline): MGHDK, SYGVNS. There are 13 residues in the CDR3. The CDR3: CASSEGGNYGYTF.

The CDR3 protein is CSVETSGTYEQYF. The gene calls are TRBV29-1 and TRBJ2-7; TCRdb lists TRBD2, though no DNA is available to test this call. The CDR3 covers 13 residues. Per the germline V gene, CDR1 is SQVTM and CDR2 is ANQGSEA.

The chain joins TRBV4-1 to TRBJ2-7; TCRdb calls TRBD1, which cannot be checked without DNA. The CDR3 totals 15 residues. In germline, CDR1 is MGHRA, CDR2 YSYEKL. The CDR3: CASSQWDRTRDEQYF.

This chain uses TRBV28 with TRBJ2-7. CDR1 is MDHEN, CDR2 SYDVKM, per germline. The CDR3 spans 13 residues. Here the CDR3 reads CASSFDQSYEQYF.

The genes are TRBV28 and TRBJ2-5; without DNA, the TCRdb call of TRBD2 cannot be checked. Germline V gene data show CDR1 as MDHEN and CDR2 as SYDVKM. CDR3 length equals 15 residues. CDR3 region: CASNRGLAGKETQYF.

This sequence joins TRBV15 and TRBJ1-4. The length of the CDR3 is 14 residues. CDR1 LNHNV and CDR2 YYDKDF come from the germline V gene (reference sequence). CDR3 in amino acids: CATSSPRWAEKLFF. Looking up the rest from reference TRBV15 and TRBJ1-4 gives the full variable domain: DAMVIQNPRYQVTQFGKPVTLSCSQTLNHNVMYWYQQKSSQAPKLLFHYYDKDFNNEADTPDNFQSRRPNTSFCFLDIRSPGLGDTAMYLCATSSPRWAEKLFFGSGTQLSVL.

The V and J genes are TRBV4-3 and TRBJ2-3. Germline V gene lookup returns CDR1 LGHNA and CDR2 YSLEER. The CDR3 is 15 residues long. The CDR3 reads CASSKTGHGTDTQYF.

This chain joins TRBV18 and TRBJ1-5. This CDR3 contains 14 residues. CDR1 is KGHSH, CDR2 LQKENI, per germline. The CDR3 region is CASSPDRGRHLQHF.

The CDR3 is CASSHTGRDTDTQYF. The chain combines TRBV5-4 with TRBJ2-3; the TCRdb call, TRBD1, lacks DNA for checking. The CDR3 extends over 15 amino acids. Germline V gene data show CDR1 as SGHNT and CDR2 as YYREEE (reference sequence).